These 10 T cell receptor beta chains share one sample of origin, sequenced in a study of PD-1 blockade in classical Hodgkin lymphoma. Each of the patients experienced relapse following autologous stem cell transplantation, and their brentuximab vedotin exposure differed. Only in-frame clones appear in the TCRdb table, and some are missing; sequencing was by immunoSEQ multiplex PCR. The profile shows about 75,000 clones, under 95% of them singletons. Sequencing was performed on peripheral blood mononuclear cells (PBMCs), taken at baseline. These receptors all come from a human donor with classical Hodgkin lymphoma.

V usage is TRBV29-1 and J usage is TRBJ2-3, with D possibly matching TRBD2 (6 bases). Germline V gene sequence: CDR1 SQVTM, CDR2 ANQGSEA. V shed 4 bases and J shed 2 bases, with 19 bases lying between them. The CDR3 spans 16 residues. Written as DNA, the CDR3 is TGCAGCGTTGCCCGAACGCGGGACGGAGACACAGATACGCAGTATTTT. Protein: CSVARTRDGDTDTQYF.

This chain uses TRBV27 with TRBJ2-3, with 8 bases lining up with TRBD1. J gave up 2 bases and V 0 bases, and 10 bases lay outside the gene matches. CDR1 and CDR2 from the germline V gene are MNHEY and SMNVEV (reference sequence). CDR3 length equals 18 residues. This CDR3 reads CASSLSGQANPFTDTQYF. The CDR3 DNA is TGTGCCAGCAGTTTATCGGGACAGGCAAATCCTTTCACAGATACGCAGTATTTT.

The chain has TRBV4-1 and TRBJ2-7, with D tentatively TRBD2 (5 bases). CDR1 is MGHRA and CDR2 is YSYEKL in the germline V gene. The ends were cut back, 0 bases at V and 3 bases at J, with 15 bases in the middle. The CDR3 covers 16 residues. The CDR3 DNA sequence: TGCGCCAGCAGCCAAGATCCAGAGGGAACCTACTACGAGCAGTACTTC. Its translation is CASSQDPEGTYYEQYF.

In this sample, this clone turned up a few times. The chain joins TRBV2 to TRBJ2-5; 9 bases agree with TRBD1. With 7 bases clipped from V and 4 bases from J, the junction kept 10 bases outside the gene matches. There are 15 residues in the CDR3. Germline-derived CDR1 and CDR2 are SNHLY and FYNNEI. The CDR3 region is CASTGTGTRLETQYF. CDR3 DNA sequence: TGTGCCAGCACGGGGACAGGGACTCGGTTAGAGACCCAGTACTTC.

The chain recombines TRBV27 with TRBJ2-5, with 8 nucleotides matching TRBD1. The CDR3 contains 18 residues. The V gene's germline CDR1 is MNHEY and CDR2 SMNVEV (reference sequence). The ends lost 5 bases at V and 5 bases at J; junction bases unmatched: 19. The CDR3 nucleotides are TGTGCCAGCAGTCCTTACCCCGACAGGGGCGTAGCATGGGAGACCCAGTACTTC. It translates to CASSPYPDRGVAWETQYF.

This rearrangement joins TRBV9 to TRBJ1-4, with 7 bases fitting TRBD1. The CDR3 sequence is 15 residues long. Germline values: CDR1 SGDLS, CDR2 YYNGEE. With V trimmed by 3 bases and J by 0 bases, 2 bases remained unmatched. CDR3 in amino acids: CASSEGAATNEKLFF. The DNA of the CDR3 is TGTGCCAGCAGCGAGGGGGCCGCAACTAATGAAAAACTGTTTTTT.

This rearrangement joins TRBV6-1 to TRBJ2-2, with TRBD1 matching 9 bases. Per germline, CDR1 MNHNS and CDR2 SASEGT. The ends lost 2 bases at V and 2 bases at J; junction bases unmatched: 9. This CDR3 has 18 residues. The CDR3: CASSEPLNRGLNTGELFF. The CDR3 DNA follows: TGTGCCAGCAGTGAACCATTAAACAGGGGGCTAAACACCGGGGAGCTGTTTTTT.

The chain links TRBV11-1 to TRBJ2-3, with D perhaps matching TRBD2 (6 bases). The CDR3 covers 15 residues. The germline CDR1 and CDR2 sequences are SGHAT and FQDESV (reference sequence). V lost 5 bases and J lost 0, with 12 bases in between. The CDR3 loop reads CASSHGLPSTDTQYF. The CDR3 nucleotides read TGTGCCAGCAGCCATGGACTACCGAGCACAGATACGCAGTATTTT.

The chain carries TRBV12-5 and TRBJ1-4; possibly TRBD1 for D (6 bases). V shed 3 bases and J shed 6 bases, with 14 bases lying between them. Germline CDR1 LGHNT, CDR2 FRNRAP. The CDR3 covers 15 residues. The CDR3 DNA sequence: TGTGCTAGTGGTTTAGGGGGAAATCAGGATGAAAAACTGTTTTTT. Translated, it gives CASGLGGNQDEKLFF.

This clone was recorded only once. J is TRBJ2-1 and V is TRBV2; possible D gene TRBD1, 5 bases. Trimming took off 5 bases at V and 9 bases at J, with 17 bases between the two ends. The CDR3 sequence is 14 residues long. CDR1 is SNHLY, CDR2 FYNNEI, per germline. The CDR3 coding sequence is TGTGCCAGCAGTCTCCCAGCGACAGTAGTTGAGCAGTTCTTC. This translates into CASSLPATVVEQFF. Drawing the rest from reference TRBV2 and TRBJ2-1, the complete variable domain is EPEVTQTPSHQVTQMGQEVILRCVPISNHLYFYWYRQILGQKVEFLVSFYNNEISEKSEIFDDQFSVERPDGSNFTLKIRSTKLEDSAMYFCASSLPATVVEQFFGPGTRLTVL.